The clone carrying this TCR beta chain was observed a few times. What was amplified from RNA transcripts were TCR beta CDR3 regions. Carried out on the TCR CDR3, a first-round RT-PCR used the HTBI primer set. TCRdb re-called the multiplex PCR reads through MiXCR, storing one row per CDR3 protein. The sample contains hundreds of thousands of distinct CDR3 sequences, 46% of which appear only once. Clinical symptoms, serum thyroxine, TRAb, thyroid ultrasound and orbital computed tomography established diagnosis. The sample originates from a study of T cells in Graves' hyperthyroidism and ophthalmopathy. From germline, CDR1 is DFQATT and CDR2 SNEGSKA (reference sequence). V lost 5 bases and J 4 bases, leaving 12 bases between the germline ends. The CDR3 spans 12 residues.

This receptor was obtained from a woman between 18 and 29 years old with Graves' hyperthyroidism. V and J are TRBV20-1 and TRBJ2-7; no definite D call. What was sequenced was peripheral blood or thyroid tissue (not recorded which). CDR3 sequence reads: CSALPDSYEQYF. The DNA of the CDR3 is TGCAGTGCTCTACCAGACTCTTACGAGCAGTACTTC.